This T cell receptor beta chain was captured in a study of graft-versus-host responses after intestinal transplantation. The study's findings and limits: Within allografts, high graft-versus-host to host-versus-graft clonal ratios were seen among patients with graft-donor T cell macrochimerism.

Looked up from germline, CDR1 is SEHNR and CDR2 is FQNEAQ (reference sequence). CDR3 length: 15 amino acids. Trimming removed 0 bases from V and 1 base from J, with 9 bases in between. Here immunoSEQ multiplex PCR was the method, and the copy in TCRdb shows in-frame clones only, minus some. The table includes approximately 89,000 clones, approximately 90% detected once. On this clone: Antigen: not known.

The sequencing here drew on PBMCs, taken about 460 days after intestinal transplant. The V gene is TRBV7-9, the J gene TRBJ2-5; D remains unclear. The TCR comes from a human patient who received an intestinal transplant, so some T cells may come from the graft donor. The CDR3 coding sequence is TGTGCCAGCAGCTTAGCGGCAGGCTCCCAAGAGACCCAGTACTTC. It translates to CASSLAAGSQETQYF. Full variable domain (missing parts from reference TRBV7-9 and TRBJ2-5): DTGVSQNPRHKITKRGQNVTFRCDPISEHNRLYWYRQTLGQGPEFLTYFQNEAQLEKSRLLSDRFSAERPKGSFSTLEIQRTEQGDSAMYLCASSLAAGSQETQYFGPGTRLLVL.